This T cell receptor (beta chain) was sequenced during a study of T cell clones after liver transplantation. Study-wide results and limits: A larger donor-reactive than third-party decline suggested partial antigen-specific deletion.

CDR1 MNHNS and CDR2 SASEGT come from the germline V gene. This CDR3 region has 15 residues. V was trimmed by 4 bases and J by 1 base, leaving 13 bases between them. To note about this clone: What it binds is not known.

Profiled with immunoSEQ multiplex PCR; TCRdb holds only in-frame clones, not every one. The table records 72,000 or so clones, less than 85% of them present only once. The source was CD4+ T cells from blood, collected at the 22-month timepoint. The chain employs TRBV6-1 and TRBJ1-1, with D possibly matching TRBD1 (6 bases). This sequence was found in a human patient who received a liver transplant. Some T cells may have originated in the graft donor. Written as DNA, the CDR3 is TGTGCCAGCAGTGTGAGCGGGGGCGCGAACACTGAAGCTTTCTTT. Amino acids: CASSVSGGANTEAFF.